This T cell receptor (beta chain) derives from a study of CD8+ T cells in alopecia areata. Treatment specified: oral pan-JAK inhibitor, 5-10 mg twice daily. Germline V lookup: CDR1 MNHEY, CDR2 SMNVEV (reference sequence). The CDR3 length is 15 residues. Trimming shortened V by 3 bases and J by 4 bases, and 10 bases separated the two germline ends. As the sequencing template, cDNA was produced by extracting RNA and reverse transcribing it. Libraries were prepared by immunoSEQ multiplex PCR; TCRdb keeps only in-frame clonotypes and omits some of them. The repertoire holds fewer than 200,000 clones, around 58% seen once, with over 9.5% in the top ten.

The sequence was collected from a human donor with alopecia areata. Source: CD8+ T cells sorted from blood, taken at week 24, from a patient treated with tofacitinib. The rearrangement uses TRBV27 and TRBJ2-6; D possibly corresponds to TRBD1 (6 bases). The CDR3 loop is CASSLRGHGANVLTF. DNA of the CDR3: TGTGCCAGCAGTTTGAGGGGACACGGGGCCAACGTCCTGACTTTC.